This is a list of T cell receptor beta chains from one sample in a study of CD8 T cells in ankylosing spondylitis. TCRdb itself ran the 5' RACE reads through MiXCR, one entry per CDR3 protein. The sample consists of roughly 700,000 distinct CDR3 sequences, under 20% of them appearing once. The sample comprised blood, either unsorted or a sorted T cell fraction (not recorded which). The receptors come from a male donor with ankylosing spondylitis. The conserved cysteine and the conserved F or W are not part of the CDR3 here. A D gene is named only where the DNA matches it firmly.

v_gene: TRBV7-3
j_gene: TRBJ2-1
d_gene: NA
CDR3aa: ASSLTVGYPYNEQF

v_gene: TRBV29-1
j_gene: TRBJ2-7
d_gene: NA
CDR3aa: SVEPLGGGILNEQY

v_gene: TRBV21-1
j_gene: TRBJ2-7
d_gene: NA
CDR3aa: ASSKGQDRGYEQY

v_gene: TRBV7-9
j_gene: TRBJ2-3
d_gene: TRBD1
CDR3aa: ASSKSRDSQI

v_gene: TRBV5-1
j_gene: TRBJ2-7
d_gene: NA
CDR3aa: ASSNGPGEQY

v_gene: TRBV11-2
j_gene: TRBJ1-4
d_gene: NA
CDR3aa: ASSLSGRAEEKLF

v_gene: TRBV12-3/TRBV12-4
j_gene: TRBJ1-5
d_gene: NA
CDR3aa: ASHRGNQPQH

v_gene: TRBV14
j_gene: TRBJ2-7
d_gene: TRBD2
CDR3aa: ASSHSPGLGGIEQY

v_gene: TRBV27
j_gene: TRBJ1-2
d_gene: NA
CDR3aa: ASSSAGGGGYGYT

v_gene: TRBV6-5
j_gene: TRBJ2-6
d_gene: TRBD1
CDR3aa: ASSSLPGQAYPGANVLT

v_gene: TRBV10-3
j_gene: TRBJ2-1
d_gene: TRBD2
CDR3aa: AISESTAGTNEQF

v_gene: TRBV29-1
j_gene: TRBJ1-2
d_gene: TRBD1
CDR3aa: SVEVVTEQGLLFGYT

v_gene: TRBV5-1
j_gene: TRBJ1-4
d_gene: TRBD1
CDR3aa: ASSPGTGSEKLF

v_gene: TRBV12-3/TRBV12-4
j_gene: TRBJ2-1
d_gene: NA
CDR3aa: ASTAAGEQF

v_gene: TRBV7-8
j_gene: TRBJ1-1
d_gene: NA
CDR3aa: ASSLAPGSTEAF

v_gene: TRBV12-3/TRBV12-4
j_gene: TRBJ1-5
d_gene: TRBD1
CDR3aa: ASSFLLRGDQPQH

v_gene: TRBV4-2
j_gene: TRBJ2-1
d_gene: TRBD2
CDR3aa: ASSRNGLAENNEQF

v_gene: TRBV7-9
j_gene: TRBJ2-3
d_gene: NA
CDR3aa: ASSQTPSDTQY

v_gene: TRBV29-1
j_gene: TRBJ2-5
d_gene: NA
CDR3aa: SVEKASETQY

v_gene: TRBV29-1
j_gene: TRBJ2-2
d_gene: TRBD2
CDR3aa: SAGTSGGRYTGELF

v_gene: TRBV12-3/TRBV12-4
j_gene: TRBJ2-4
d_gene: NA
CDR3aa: ASSFLASLKNIQY

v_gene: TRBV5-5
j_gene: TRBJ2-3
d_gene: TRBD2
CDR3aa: ASSLGLAERITDTQY

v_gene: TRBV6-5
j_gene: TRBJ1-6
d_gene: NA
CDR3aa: ASSYSGGGDSPLH

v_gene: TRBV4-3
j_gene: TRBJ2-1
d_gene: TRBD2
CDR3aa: ASSRLAASYNEQF

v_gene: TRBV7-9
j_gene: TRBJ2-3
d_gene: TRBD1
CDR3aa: ASSLSTGSTDTQY

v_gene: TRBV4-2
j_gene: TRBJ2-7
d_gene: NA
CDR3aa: ASSPGDGTRYEQY

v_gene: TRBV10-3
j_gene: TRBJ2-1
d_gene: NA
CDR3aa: AISVGPYNEQF

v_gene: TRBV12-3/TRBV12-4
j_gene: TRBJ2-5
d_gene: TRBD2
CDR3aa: ASSSRTSGNQETQY

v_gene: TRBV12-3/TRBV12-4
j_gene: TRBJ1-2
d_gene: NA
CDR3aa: ASRSFRGPRDTVRAS

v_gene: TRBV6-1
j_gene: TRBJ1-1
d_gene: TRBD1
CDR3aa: ASRGQGATNTEAF

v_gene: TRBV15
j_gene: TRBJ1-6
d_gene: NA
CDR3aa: ATSENPGYNSPLH

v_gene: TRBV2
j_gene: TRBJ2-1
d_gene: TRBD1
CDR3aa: ASIGTGDSYNEQF

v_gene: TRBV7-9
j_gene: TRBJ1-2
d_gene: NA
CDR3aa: ASSSKGGDYGYT

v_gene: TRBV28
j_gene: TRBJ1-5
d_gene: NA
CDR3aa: ASTGFEGGNQPQH

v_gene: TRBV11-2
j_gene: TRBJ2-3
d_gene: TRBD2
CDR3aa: ASSLAGGQVDTQY

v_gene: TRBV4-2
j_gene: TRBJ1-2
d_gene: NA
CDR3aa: ASSQPGQRGGYT

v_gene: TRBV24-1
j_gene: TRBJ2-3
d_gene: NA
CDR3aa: ATSASTATTDTQY

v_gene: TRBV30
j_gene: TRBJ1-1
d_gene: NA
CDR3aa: AYLPGERRAF

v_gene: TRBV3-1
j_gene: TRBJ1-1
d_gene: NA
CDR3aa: ASSQPGGKFAEAF

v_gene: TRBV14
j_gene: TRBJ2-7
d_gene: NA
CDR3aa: ASSPTVSGEQY

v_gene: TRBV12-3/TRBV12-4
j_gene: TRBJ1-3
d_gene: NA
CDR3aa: ASSPGTRDSGNTIY

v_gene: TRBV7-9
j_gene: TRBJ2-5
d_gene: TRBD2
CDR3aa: ASRRLAGIETQY

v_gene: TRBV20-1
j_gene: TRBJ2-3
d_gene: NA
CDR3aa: SGILPVTDTQY

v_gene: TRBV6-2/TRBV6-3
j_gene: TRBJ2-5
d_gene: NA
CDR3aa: ASSTRETQY

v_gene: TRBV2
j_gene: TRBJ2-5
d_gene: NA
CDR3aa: ASSTIVETQY

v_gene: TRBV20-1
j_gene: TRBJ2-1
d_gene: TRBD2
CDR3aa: SARDRGTRFSEQF

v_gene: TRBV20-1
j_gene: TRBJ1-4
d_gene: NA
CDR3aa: SASEGEKLF

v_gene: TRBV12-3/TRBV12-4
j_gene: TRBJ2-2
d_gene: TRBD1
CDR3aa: ASRSGGTGRTGELF

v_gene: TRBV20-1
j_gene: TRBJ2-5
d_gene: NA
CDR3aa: SARRPKYLTREQETQY

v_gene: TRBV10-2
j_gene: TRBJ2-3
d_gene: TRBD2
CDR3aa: ASSGTSGTALTDTQY

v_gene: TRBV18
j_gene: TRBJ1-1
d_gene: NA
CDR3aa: ASSPETGRTEAF

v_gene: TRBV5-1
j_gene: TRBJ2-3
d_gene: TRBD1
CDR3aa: ASSNMGQGPDTQY

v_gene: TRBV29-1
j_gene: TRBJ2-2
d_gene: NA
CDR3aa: SVVLGQGNTGELF

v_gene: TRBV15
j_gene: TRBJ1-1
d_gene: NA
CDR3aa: ATSRDALRGTEAF